This TCR beta chain stems from a study of T-cell memory formation after mild COVID-19. The overall study: There were largely donor-specific TCR clusters.

CDR1 and CDR2 from the germline V gene are MNHNS and SASEGT. The CDR3 contains 17 residues. The V end was cut by 2 bases, the J end by 4 bases, with 21 bases between. Study-level points and caveats: Researchers report contracting CD4+ clones mostly in CM and EM, with CD8+ clones in EMRA.

TCRdb recomputed calls from the 5' RACE reads with MiXCR, one row per CDR3 protein. The sample lists 190,000 or so distinct CDR3 sequences; more than 25% were seen once. As concerns this clonotype: Its target is not known.

The chain couples TRBV6-1 to TRBJ2-7; D is perhaps TRBD1 (6 bases). This TCR was recovered from an adult woman who had mild COVID-19 (a few samples of this study predate the infection). Cell type and time point are not known. What was sequenced was PBMCs or a T cell subset sorted from them (not recorded which). DNA of the CDR3: TGTGCCAGCAGTGAAAGCAGGATCACAGGGCTGGGGTACGAGCAGTACTTC. It encodes CASSESRITGLGYEQYF.